The 24 T cell receptor beta chains listed next were all sequenced from one sample in a study of CXCR3-negative and CXCR3-positive naive CD8 T cells. Preparation of TRB cDNA libraries relied on 5' RACE carrying UMI labels. One entry per CDR3 protein, without DNA, is what TCRdb gives after re-calling the 5' RACE reads. The specimen's table records 100,000 to 150,000 distinct CDR3 sequences. Sequenced material: naive CXCR3- CD8+ T cells from blood. As for subset: CD45RO-CCR7+CD27+CD95- naive CD8+ T cells lacking CXCR3 (TNR3-). The receptor set was obtained from a human donor in good health. Some clones in this sample may be carry-over from other donors' samples.

The genes are TRBV7-8 and TRBJ2-7; with no DNA, the TCRdb D assignment of TRBD2 cannot be verified. CDR1 is SGHVS and CDR2 is FQNEAQ in the germline V gene. The CDR3 is 17 amino acids. CDR3 region: CASSKLAGGPSLYEQYF.

V gene TRBV7-6 combines with J gene TRBJ2-7. There are 13 residues in the CDR3. Germline CDR1 is SGHVS and CDR2 is FNYEAQ. This chain's CDR3 is CANSLAGPNEQYF.

This chain links TRBV12-3 or TRBV12-4 with TRBJ2-3. This CDR3 is 12 amino acids long. CDR3 loop: CASSFSLDTQYF.

CDR3: CASSFRIGILTDTQYF. The rearrangement links TRBV5-5 to TRBJ2-3; TCRdb names TRBD1, which stays unverified in the absence of DNA. From germline, CDR1 is SGHKS and CDR2 YYEKEE (reference sequence). This CDR3 comprises 16 residues.

The chain joins TRBV3-1 to TRBJ2-7; TCRdb's D call, TRBD1, is unchecked because there is no DNA. Germline CDR1 is LGHDT and CDR2 is YNNKEL (reference sequence). CDR3 length equals 15 residues. The CDR3 loop is CASSQVTDISYEQYF.

The chain uses TRBV7-3 and TRBJ1-4; TCRdb picks TRBD1, but there is no DNA to check that call. CDR3 length: 14 amino acids. Germline CDR1 and CDR2: SGHTA and FQGTGA. CDR3 region: CASSYREESEKLFF.

The rearrangement joins TRBV6-2 or TRBV6-3 to TRBJ2-5. The germline V gene encodes CDR1 MNHEY and CDR2 SVGEGT. The CDR3 totals 14 residues. The CDR3 sequence is CASSKDVGRETQYF.

The V call is TRBV20-1, the J call TRBJ1-5. The CDR3 spans 15 residues. Per germline, CDR1 DFQATT and CDR2 SNEGSKA (reference sequence). The CDR3 loop reads CSASIQVDSNQPQHF.

The chain employs TRBV28 and TRBJ2-5. The CDR3 loop spans 16 amino acids. Germline values: CDR1 MDHEN, CDR2 SYDVKM. CDR3: CASSFSLLGTEETQYF.

This rearrangement joins TRBV6-6 to TRBJ2-1; the D gene TCRdb calls, TRBD2, cannot be checked with no DNA. The CDR3 loop spans 15 amino acids. In germline, CDR1 is MNHNY, CDR2 SVGAGI (reference sequence). The CDR3 is CASNRGLATHNEQFF.

The chain carries TRBV12-3 or TRBV12-4 and TRBJ2-2. This CDR3 contains 14 residues. This CDR3 is CASSDRTQTGELFF.

This rearrangement joins TRBV28 to TRBJ2-7; there is no DNA to check the TCRdb D call of TRBD1. Germline V gene sequence: CDR1 MDHEN, CDR2 SYDVKM. This CDR3 has 15 amino acids. This chain's CDR3 is CASSLFRGAPLEQYF.

V is TRBV4-2 and J is TRBJ2-7; TCRdb calls TRBD1, which cannot be checked without DNA. The CDR3 sequence is 13 residues long. Germline loops: CDR1 LGHNA, CDR2 YNFKEQ. The CDR3 sequence: CASSQIQGDEQYF.

The genes are TRBV6-2 or TRBV6-3 and TRBJ1-5; the D call from TCRdb, TRBD1, cannot be confirmed without DNA. The CDR3 is made up of 17 amino acids. The germline gives CDR1 MNHEY, CDR2 SVGEGT. The CDR3: CASSPARGTDSNQPQHF.

The rearrangement links TRBV3-1 to TRBJ2-1. This CDR3 has 15 residues. CDR1 is LGHDT, CDR2 YNNKEL, per germline (reference sequence). CDR3: CASSQISVTGNEQFF.

The gene calls are TRBV11-2 and TRBJ2-1; with no DNA, the TCRdb D assignment of TRBD2 cannot be verified. CDR1 and CDR2 (germline): SGHAT, FQNNGV. The CDR3 totals 16 residues. CDR3: CASSLVGLAGYNEQFF. The variable domain in full, completed from reference TRBV11-2 and TRBJ2-1, reads EAGVAQSPRYKIIEKRQSVAFWCNPISGHATLYWYQQILGQGPKLLIQFQNNGVVDDSQLPKDRFSAERLKGVDSTLKIQPAKLEDSAVYLCASSLVGLAGYNEQFFGPGTRLTVL.

The chain joins TRBV20-1 to TRBJ1-2; the TCRdb D gene call, TRBD1, has no DNA to confirm it. CDR1 DFQATT and CDR2 SNEGSKA come from the germline V gene (reference sequence). This CDR3 has 13 residues. Here the CDR3 reads CSARSRGDGGYTF.

The rearrangement uses TRBV12-5 and TRBJ2-6; checking the TCRdb D call of TRBD1 is not possible without DNA. Germline V gene lookup returns CDR1 LGHNT and CDR2 FRNRAP. The CDR3 contains 16 residues. CDR3 sequence reads: CAWSEGRISGANVLTF.

V usage is TRBV11-2 and J usage is TRBJ2-5; lacking DNA, the TRBD2 call made by TCRdb goes unchecked. The CDR3 has 13 residues. Germline V gene sequence: CDR1 SGHAT, CDR2 FQNNGV. CDR3 loop: CASSPGDFETQYF.

The genes are TRBV20-1 and TRBJ1-2; TCRdb picks TRBD1, but there is no DNA to check that call. This CDR3 is 14 amino acids long. The germline CDR1 and CDR2 sequences are DFQATT and SNEGSKA (reference sequence). This CDR3 is CSAELGTENYGYTF.

This rearrangement joins TRBV5-1 to TRBJ2-5; TCRdb names TRBD1, which stays unverified in the absence of DNA. From germline, CDR1 is SGHRS and CDR2 YFSETQ. CDR3 length: 16 residues. The CDR3 protein is CASSLDPAGATETQYF. Filled out from reference TRBV5-1 and TRBJ2-5, the complete variable domain reads KAGVTQTPRYLIKTRGQQVTLSCSPISGHRSVSWYQQTPGQGLQFLFEYFSETQRNKGNFPGRFSGRQFSNSRSEMNVSTLELGDSALYLCASSLDPAGATETQYFGPGTRLLVL.

The chain recombines TRBV29-1 with TRBJ2-6; TCRdb picks TRBD1, but there is no DNA to check that call. The CDR3 runs 16 residues. Germline lookup yields CDR1 SQVTM and CDR2 ANQGSEA. CDR3 amino acids: CSVIQGRGSGANVLTF.

CDR3 sequence reads: CASIEKPGRRESQYF. J is TRBJ2-5 and V is TRBV28. The V gene's germline CDR1 is MDHEN and CDR2 SYDVKM. This CDR3 spans 15 amino acids.

This chain joins TRBV25-1 and TRBJ1-1; the TCRdb call, TRBD1, lacks DNA for checking. This CDR3 is 19 amino acids long. The V gene's germline CDR1 is MGHDK and CDR2 SYGVNS. The CDR3: CASSEYGTGLEPLNTEAFF.